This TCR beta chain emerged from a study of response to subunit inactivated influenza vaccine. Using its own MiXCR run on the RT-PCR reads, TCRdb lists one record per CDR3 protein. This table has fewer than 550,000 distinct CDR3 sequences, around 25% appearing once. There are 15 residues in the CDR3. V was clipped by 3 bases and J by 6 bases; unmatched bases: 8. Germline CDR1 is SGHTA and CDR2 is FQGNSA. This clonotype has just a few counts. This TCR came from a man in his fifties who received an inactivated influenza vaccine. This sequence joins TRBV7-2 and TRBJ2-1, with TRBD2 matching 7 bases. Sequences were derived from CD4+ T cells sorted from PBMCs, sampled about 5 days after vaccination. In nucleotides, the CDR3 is TGTGCCAGCAGCTTGACGTTACTAGCGAGCAATGAGCAGTTCTTC. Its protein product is CASSLTLLASNEQFF.